This paragraph covers one TCR beta chain sequence. Time point noted: blood 4 weeks post-SBRT, at nephrectomy. Treatment defined: 15 Gy SBRT to primary tumor, nephrectomy 4 weeks later. TCRdb's table, derived via immunoSEQ multiplex PCR, lists solely in-frame clones and lacks some. The table includes around 170,000 clones, 88% detected once. The data belong to a study of radiation and T cells in renal cell carcinoma. This CDR3 is built from 13 residues. From germline, CDR1 is SGHNT and CDR2 YENEEA. Trimming cost V 0 bases and J 8 bases, with 10 bases left between them. This TCR was sampled from a woman between 50 and 59 years old with renal cell carcinoma. The rearrangement uses TRBV11-3 and TRBJ1-1; D gene uncertain. The sample here was blood, taken from a patient whose treatment included radiotherapy and nephrectomy. DNA for the CDR3: TGTGCCAGCAGCTTAGAGCGGTCTGGGGAAGCTTTCTTT. Translation: CASSLERSGEAFF.